This entry describes one TCR beta chain. Its antigen remains unknown. Sequenced material consisted of expressed TCRB transcripts (all of the isolated RNA was reverse transcribed). The data were produced by immunoSEQ multiplex PCR, yet TCRdb's version contains in-frame clones alone and is incomplete. The sample lists 300,000 to 450,000 clones; over 8.5% were seen once. This sample stems from a study of beta chain features in type 1 diabetes. Study-wide results and caveats: Shorter TCRB CDR3s, moderately but significantly so, were found in Type 1 diabetes patients in all four CD4+ subsets.

What was sequenced was central memory CD4+ T cells from blood. This TCR was recovered from a young man with type 1 diabetes.

CDR3 DNA sequence: TGCGCCAGCAGGTCCGTGGACTTCCGAAACATTCAGTACTTC. Protein product: CASRSVDFRNIQYF. The genes are TRBV10-2 and TRBJ2-4; tentative D call: TRBD2 (5 bases). CDR3 size: 14 residues. Trimming removed 6 bases from V and 6 bases from J, with 15 bases in between. Germline V gene sequence: CDR1 WSHSY, CDR2 SAAADI.